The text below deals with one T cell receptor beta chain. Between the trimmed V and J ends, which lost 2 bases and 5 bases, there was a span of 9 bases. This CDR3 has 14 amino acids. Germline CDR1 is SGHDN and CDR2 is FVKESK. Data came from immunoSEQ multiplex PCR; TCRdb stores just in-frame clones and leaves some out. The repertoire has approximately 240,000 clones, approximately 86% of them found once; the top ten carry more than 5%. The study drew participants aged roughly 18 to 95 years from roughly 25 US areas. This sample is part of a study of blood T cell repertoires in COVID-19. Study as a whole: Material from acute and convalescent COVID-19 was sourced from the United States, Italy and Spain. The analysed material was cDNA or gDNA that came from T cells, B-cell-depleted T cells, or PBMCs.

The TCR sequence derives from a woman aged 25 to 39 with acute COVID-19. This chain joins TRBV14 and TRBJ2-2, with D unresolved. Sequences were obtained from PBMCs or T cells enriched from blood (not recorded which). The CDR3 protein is CASSQSFVTGELFF. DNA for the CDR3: TGTGCCAGCAGCCAATCATTTGTTACCGGGGAGCTGTTTTTT.